This T cell receptor (beta chain) is drawn from a study of T cells in Graves' hyperthyroidism and ophthalmopathy. Study-wide background: Initial diagnosis, before any treatment, was when peripheral blood was collected.

This clonotype was recorded many times. Its antigen is undetermined. TCR beta CDR3 regions were amplified from RNA transcripts. RT-PCR in the first round (using the HTBI primer set) targeted the TCR CDR3. TCRdb re-called the multiplex PCR reads through MiXCR, storing one row per CDR3 protein. The sample contains 350,000 or so distinct CDR3 sequences, roughly 15% of which appear only once. Clinicians diagnosed patients from clinical symptoms, serum thyroxine and TRAb, thyroid ultrasound and orbital computed tomography. Overall study results and limits: Most expanded thyroid clonotypes above 0.001 also appeared in blood. For ophthalmopathy, model prediction preceded onset by a median roughly 6.2 months.

The source material was blood. This receptor was taken from a woman aged 25 to 45 with Graves' hyperthyroidism that later progressed to Graves' ophthalmopathy.

CDR3 sequence: CSARFFSGTSGRTNTGELFF. CDR3 coding DNA: TGCAGTGCTAGATTTTTTTCCGGGACTAGCGGGAGGACTAACACCGGGGAGCTGTTTTTT. The V call is TRBV20-1, the J call TRBJ2-2; the match to TRBD2 covers 15 bases. V gave up 2 bases and J gave up 2 bases; unmatched junction bases: 12. CDR3 length equals 20 residues. The germline V gene has CDR1 DFQATT and CDR2 SNEGSKA (reference sequence).